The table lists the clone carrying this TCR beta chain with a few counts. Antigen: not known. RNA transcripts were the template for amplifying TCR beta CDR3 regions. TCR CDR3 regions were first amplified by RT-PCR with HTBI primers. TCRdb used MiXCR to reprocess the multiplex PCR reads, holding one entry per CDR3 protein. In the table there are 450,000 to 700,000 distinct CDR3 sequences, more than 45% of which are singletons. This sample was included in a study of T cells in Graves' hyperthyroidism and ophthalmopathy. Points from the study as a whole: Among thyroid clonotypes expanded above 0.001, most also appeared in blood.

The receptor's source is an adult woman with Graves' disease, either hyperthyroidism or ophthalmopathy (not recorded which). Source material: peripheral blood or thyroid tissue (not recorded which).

The chain's CDR3 is CSVVLTGFGRYTF. CDR3 nucleotides: TGCAGCGTTGTCCTCACAGGCTTTGGACGCTACACCTTC. This chain connects TRBV29-1 to TRBJ1-2, with a tentative D call TRBD1 (5 bases). This CDR3 is built from 13 residues. Germline V CDR1 and CDR2: SQVTM, ANQGSEA. Trimming removed 4 bases at V and 9 bases at J, with 18 bases between.